A single T cell receptor (beta chain) is shown here with its context. The data stem from a study of control samples from healthy donors and cancer patients. Clones were sequenced by immunoSEQ multiplex PCR, and TCRdb holds only the in-frame ones, with some missing. The sample holds approximately 100,000 clones, roughly 89% seen once. CDR1 and CDR2 (germline): MNHEY, SVGAGI. V dropped 6 bases and J dropped 6; count of bases not matched to a gene: 6. This CDR3 region has 13 residues. The V call is TRBV6-5, the J call TRBJ2-3; 7 bases line up with TRBD1. The source material was blood. The TCR comes from a man between 25 and 39 years old in good health. CDR3 sequence (DNA): TGTGCCAGCAGCCGAGGGGGCTCCGATACGCAGTATTTT. This codes for CASSRGGSDTQYF.